The next 17 T cell receptor beta chains were all read from a single sample in a study of T cell responses to AZD1222 COVID-19 vaccine. Sequencing was performed with immunoSEQ multiplex PCR; in TCRdb, only in-frame clones are kept and a portion is missing. The sample has about 140,000 clones, 88% seen once. Source: peripheral blood, taken 28 days after the second AZD1222 dose. The receptors here all came from an adult who received the AZD1222 COVID-19 vaccine.

This rearrangement joins TRBV14 to TRBJ2-1; D perhaps matches TRBD2 (6 bases). Germline loops: CDR1 SGHDN, CDR2 FVKESK. Trimming removed 2 bases from V and 13 bases from J, with 15 bases in between. The CDR3 sequence is 13 residues long. The DNA for the CDR3 is TGTGCCAGCAGCCAACAAAACGGGGGACCCCAGTTCTTC. Translation: CASSQQNGGPQFF.

The chain combines TRBV4-1 with TRBJ2-1, with 9 nucleotides matching TRBD1. The CDR3 sequence is 18 residues long. V was clipped by 2 bases and J by 0 bases; unmatched bases: 8. Germline loops: CDR1 MGHRA, CDR2 YSYEKL. The CDR3 bases are TGCGCCAGCAGCCAAAACCCGGGACAGGGAAGCTCCTACAATGAGCAGTTCTTC. Its translation is CASSQNPGQGSSYNEQFF.

The V and J genes are TRBV14 and TRBJ2-1; a weak D match, TRBD2 (5 bases). Germline V gene data show CDR1 as SGHDN and CDR2 as FVKESK. The V gene lost 1 base and the J gene lost 9 bases, with 7 bases spanning the gap. The CDR3 sequence is 12 residues long. In DNA, the CDR3 is TGTGCCAGCAGCCAAGTTGGACTTGAGCAGTTCTTC. It translates to CASSQVGLEQFF.

This chain links TRBV19 with TRBJ1-3; D is undetermined. CDR3 size: 14 residues. V lost 7 bases and J lost 2, with 12 bases in between. Germline values: CDR1 LNHDA, CDR2 SQIVND (reference sequence). CDR3 nucleotides: TGTGCCAGTAACCTCTGGGCAGCTGGAAACACCATATATTTT. It translates to CASNLWAAGNTIYF.

The chain joins TRBV28 to TRBJ1-5, with D perhaps matching TRBD1 (6 bases). Deletions cut 5 bases from V and 6 bases from J, with 20 bases between. The germline CDR1 and CDR2 sequences are MDHEN and SYDVKM. The CDR3 extends over 16 amino acids. CDR3 in amino acids: CASSTRGGAFGQPQHF. The CDR3 DNA is TGTGCCAGCAGTACCCGAGGGGGGGCTTTCGGTCAGCCCCAGCATTTT.

The rearrangement uses TRBV29-1 and TRBJ2-5; 9 bases align to TRBD2. This CDR3 contains 14 residues. CDR1 is SQVTM, CDR2 ANQGSEA, per germline. The trim removed 5 bases at V and 4 bases at J, leaving 8 bases unmatched. CDR3 sequence reads: CSVRAGGFGETQYF. The CDR3 DNA reads as TGCAGCGTTAGGGCGGGAGGGTTTGGAGAGACCCAGTACTTC.

The chain employs TRBV7-2 and TRBJ2-7; D is perhaps TRBD2 (5 bases). Trimming stripped 7 bases from V and 2 bases from J, with 15 bases between. This CDR3 contains 14 residues. CDR1 is SGHTA, CDR2 FQGNSA, per germline. CDR3 in DNA: TGTGCCAGCACCTCACTGGGAGCCGCCTACGAGCAGTACTTC. The encoded protein is CASTSLGAAYEQYF.

This clone was picked up one time. The chain uses TRBV5-8 and TRBJ2-7; weak D call: TRBD2 (6 bases). The length of the CDR3 is 13 residues. Germline CDR1 SGHTS, CDR2 YDEGEE. With 0 bases removed from V and 10 bases from J, the gap between germline ends came to 14 bases. CDR3 region: CASSLVQGLKQYF. In DNA, the CDR3 is TGTGCCAGCAGCTTGGTTCAGGGACTGAAACAGTACTTC.

The chain has TRBV2 and TRBJ1-6; no definite D call. The V end lost 3 bases, the J end lost 7 bases, and 10 bases lay between the germline ends. The CDR3 spans 14 residues. CDR1 and CDR2 (germline): SNHLY, FYNNEI. CDR3 region: CASSDGVRNSPLHF. In DNA, the CDR3 is TGTGCCAGCAGTGATGGGGTCAGGAATTCACCCCTCCACTTT. The full variable domain, completed using reference TRBV2 and TRBJ1-6, is EPEVTQTPSHQVTQMGQEVILRCVPISNHLYFYWYRQILGQKVEFLVSFYNNEISEKSEIFDDQFSVERPDGSNFTLKIRSTKLEDSAMYFCASSDGVRNSPLHFGNGTRLTVT.

The chain carries TRBV18 and TRBJ1-2; D gene ambiguous. The CDR3 covers 16 residues. V lost 2 bases to trimming and J lost 7 bases, with 20 bases between them. Germline V lookup: CDR1 KGHSH, CDR2 LQKENI. The DNA for the CDR3 is TGTGCCAGCTCACCATATTGGGGAGAGGCAACTTCTGGCTACACCTTC. Residues: CASSPYWGEATSGYTF.

This rearrangement joins TRBV5-1 to TRBJ1-5; tentative D call: TRBD1 (5 bases). V was clipped by 4 bases and J by 2 bases, with 16 bases between them. This CDR3 comprises 16 residues. Germline lookup yields CDR1 SGHRS and CDR2 YFSETQ. The CDR3 loop reads CASSPSSIGGNQPQHF. CDR3 in DNA: TGCGCCAGCAGCCCTTCCTCGATAGGGGGCAATCAGCCCCAGCATTTT.

The table lists this clone with a count of one. This chain uses TRBV10-2 with TRBJ1-5; tentatively, D is TRBD1 (6 bases). Trimming pared 8 bases from V and 6 bases from J, leaving 20 bases between. Germline assignment: CDR1 WSHSY and CDR2 SAAADI. The CDR3 runs to 15 residues. The CDR3 protein is CASAAVQGSVQPQHF. CDR3 in DNA: TGCGCCAGCGCCGCCGTGCAGGGGTCCGTTCAGCCCCAGCATTTT.

The chain has TRBV4-3 and TRBJ2-1; tentative D call: TRBD1 (5 bases). The CDR3 is 14 residues long. V was pared by 1 base and J by 3 bases, with 7 bases between. Germline lookup yields CDR1 LGHNA and CDR2 YSLEER. The CDR3 loop reads CASSQVDSYNEQFF. CDR3 bases: TGCGCCAGCAGCCAAGTAGACAGCTACAATGAGCAGTTCTTC.

The chain has TRBV25-1 and TRBJ2-3; tentatively, D is TRBD1 or TRBD2 (5 bases each). CDR1 is MGHDK, CDR2 SYGVNS, per germline. The CDR3 totals 18 residues. V dropped 6 bases and J dropped 4 bases, with 26 bases sitting between them. CDR3 DNA sequence: TGTGCCAGCAGGGGAGCTCCATACGGGACCCCCGGCCCAGATACGCAGTATTTT. This sequence encodes CASRGAPYGTPGPDTQYF. Supplemented by reference TRBV25-1 and TRBJ2-3, the full variable domain reads EADIYQTPRYLVIGTGKKITLECSQTMGHDKMYWYQQDPGMELHLIHYSYGVNSTEKGDLSSESTVSRIRTEHFPLTLESARPSHTSQYLCASRGAPYGTPGPDTQYFGPGTRLTVL.

V is TRBV13 and J is TRBJ1-5; D gene uncertain. In germline, CDR1 is PRHDT, CDR2 FYEKMQ (reference sequence). V lost 8 bases and J lost 2, with 7 bases in between. This CDR3 contains 12 residues. The chain's CDR3 is CASDNCNQPQHF. The CDR3 nucleotides are TGTGCCAGCGACAACTGCAATCAGCCCCAGCATTTT. The whole variable domain, filled in from reference TRBV13 and TRBJ1-5, reads AAGVIQSPRHLIKEKRETATLKCYPIPRHDTVYWYQQGPGQDPQFLISFYEKMQSDKGSIPDRFSAQQFSDYHSELNMSSLELGDSALYFCASDNCNQPQHFGDGTRLSIL.

CDR3 nucleotide sequence: TGTGCCAGTCTCAGGGGGCAGGTCGGCTATGGCTACACCTTC. Translating gives CASLRGQVGYGYTF. The V and J genes are TRBV19 and TRBJ1-2; 8 positions agree with TRBD1. Trimming cost V 8 bases and J 4 bases; bases outside gene matches: 9. The germline V gene encodes CDR1 LNHDA and CDR2 SQIVND (reference sequence). This CDR3 contains 14 residues.

The chain joins TRBV10-2 to TRBJ2-3, with 8 bases that match TRBD1. The V segment lost 4 bases and the J segment 1 base; nucleotides outside the gene matches: 4. CDR3 length: 15 amino acids. CDR1 and CDR2 (germline): WSHSY, SAAADI. DNA for the CDR3: TGCGCCAGCAGTGCGCCGGACAGGGGCACAGATACGCAGTATTTT. Amino acids: CASSAPDRGTDTQYF.